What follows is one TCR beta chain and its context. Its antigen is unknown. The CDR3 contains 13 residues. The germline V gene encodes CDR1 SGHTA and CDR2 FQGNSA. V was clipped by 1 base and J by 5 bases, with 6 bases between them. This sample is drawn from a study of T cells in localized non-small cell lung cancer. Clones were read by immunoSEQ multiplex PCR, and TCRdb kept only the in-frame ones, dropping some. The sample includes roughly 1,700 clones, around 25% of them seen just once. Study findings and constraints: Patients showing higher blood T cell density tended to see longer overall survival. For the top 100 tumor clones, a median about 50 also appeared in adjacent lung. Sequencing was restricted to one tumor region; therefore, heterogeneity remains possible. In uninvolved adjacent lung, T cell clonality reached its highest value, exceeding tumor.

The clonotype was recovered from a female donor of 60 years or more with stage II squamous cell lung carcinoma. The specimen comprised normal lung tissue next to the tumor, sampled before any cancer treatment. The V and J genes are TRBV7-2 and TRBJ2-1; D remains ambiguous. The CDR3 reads CASSLGFNNEQFF. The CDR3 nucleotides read TGTGCCAGCAGCTTAGGGTTCAACAATGAGCAGTTCTTC. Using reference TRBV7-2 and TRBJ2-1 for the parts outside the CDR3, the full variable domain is GAGVSQSPSNKVTEKGKDVELRCDPISGHTALYWYRQSLGQGLEFLIYFQGNSAPDKSGLPSDRFSAERTGGSVSTLTIQRTQQEDSAVYLCASSLGFNNEQFFGPGTRLTVL.